The entry below describes one TCR beta chain. Its target is unknown. The PCR was carried out with 60 Vbeta primers and 13 Jbeta primers. The assay was immunoSEQ multiplex PCR, and TCRdb's table has in-frame clones only and misses some. The sample lists roughly 160,000 clones, roughly 74% occurring once. CDR1 LNHDA and CDR2 SQIVND come from the germline V gene (reference sequence). Trimming took 8 bases from V and 4 from J; bases not matched to a gene: 10. The CDR3 is made up of 15 amino acids. The source of the sample is a study of cytomegalovirus exposure and HLA in healthy donors. Whole-study results and caveats: There were 164 TCR beta chains listed as cytomegalovirus-associated.

The sample consisted of PBMCs. This rearrangement joins TRBV19 to TRBJ1-1; 10 nucleotides align to TRBD1. The clonotype comes from a woman aged 35 to 49 in good health and CMV-seropositive. The CDR3 reads CASGWLRTGGTEAFF. In nucleotides, the CDR3 is TGTGCCAGTGGTTGGCTCAGGACAGGGGGCACTGAAGCTTTCTTT.